The clone carrying this T cell receptor beta chain was seen ten or more times. This specimen comes from a study of regulatory T cells in long-lasting Graves disease. Documented time point: persistent/refractory GD, antithyroid drugs over 5 years with positive TRAb. PBMC RNA was the source of the TCR library. CDR3 length: 18 amino acids. V gave up 5 bases and J gave up 4 bases; unmatched junction bases: 7. Germline CDR1 and CDR2: SGHTA and FQGNSA. According to the study, TCR beta libraries were built with iRepertoire HTBI primers and CDR3-region Arm-PCR. Authors' processing steps: Looking across samples, the authors found some 67 TRBV and 13 to 15 TRBJ segments. TCRdb reprocessed the multiplex PCR reads with MiXCR, giving one entry per CDR3 protein. V and J calls and clone size were set by TCRdb, not the authors. The repertoire includes about 430,000 distinct CDR3 sequences, around a fifth of them detected once, and roughly an eighth sits in the top ten.

This clonotype originated in a female donor with Graves disease. Sequencing used peripheral blood mononuclear cells (PBMCs), obtained when the disease was refractory, from a patient treated with antithyroid drugs. The chain employs TRBV7-2 and TRBJ2-6; TRBD2 matches 14 bases. The CDR3 DNA reads TGTGCCAGCAGCCCAAGACTAGCGGGAGGGACAGGGGCCAACGTCCTGACTTTC. Amino acids: CASSPRLAGGTGANVLTF.